These 27 T cell receptor beta chains came from one sample sequenced in a study of blood T cell repertoires in COVID-19. Sequencing used immunoSEQ multiplex PCR; TCRdb keeps in-frame clones, though not all of them. The sample holds around 46,000 clones, 86% seen once. Sequencing input: peripheral blood. These receptors originate from a man in his 60s with active or convalescent COVID-19.

The chain recombines TRBV6-2 or TRBV6-3 with TRBJ2-7; TRBD1 agrees at 7 bases. Looked up from germline, CDR1 is MNHEY and CDR2 is SVGEGT. The CDR3 is 14 amino acids. V trimming: 5 bases; J trimming: 4 bases; junction bases outside the gene matches: 8. The CDR3 region is CASSVLDRIYEQYF. The CDR3, as DNA: TGTGCCAGCAGTGTCCTGGACAGGATTTACGAGCAGTACTTC.

The genes are TRBV4-2 and TRBJ1-4; the D gene is possibly TRBD1 (5 bases). The length of the CDR3 is 14 residues. Trimming took 1 base from V and 8 from J, leaving 11 bases between them. Germline V lookup: CDR1 LGHNA, CDR2 YNFKEQ. The CDR3 here is CASSQGQGGEKLFF. The CDR3 DNA is TGTGCCAGCAGCCAAGGTCAGGGCGGAGAAAAACTGTTTTTT.

The DNA for the CDR3 is TGTGCCAGCAGCTTTGCGGGGGGGATATCAGATACGCAGTATTTT. It yields the protein CASSFAGGISDTQYF. V gene TRBV5-6 combines with J gene TRBJ2-3; TRBD2 agrees at 9 bases. This CDR3 region has 15 residues. CDR1 SGHDT and CDR2 YYEEEE come from the germline V gene. Germline trimming cut 2 bases from V and 4 bases from J; bases unmatched to any gene: 5.

The chain recombines TRBV30 with TRBJ1-5; possibly TRBD1 for D (5 bases). The germline gives CDR1 GTSNPN, CDR2 SVGIG (reference sequence). The CDR3 runs to 15 residues. V was shortened by 1 base and J by 6 bases, with 16 bases between the two germline ends. The DNA of the CDR3 is TGTGCCTGGAGTGACGGGCAGGGTGGCGGTCAGCCCCAGCATTTT. It codes for CAWSDGQGGGQPQHF.

The chain links TRBV6-4 to TRBJ1-5; 8 nucleotides line up with TRBD1. Germline trimming cut 6 bases from V and 2 bases from J; bases unmatched to any gene: 12. Germline V gives CDR1 MRHNA, CDR2 SNTAGT. This CDR3 contains 17 residues. The CDR3 spells CASRPYRGCRGNQPQHF. The CDR3 DNA follows: TGTGCCAGCAGGCCTTACAGGGGGTGTAGGGGCAATCAGCCCCAGCATTTT.

The V and J genes are TRBV3-1 (or the pseudogene TRBV3-2) and TRBJ2-3; 12 bases map to TRBD2. J gave up 2 bases and V 4 bases, and 4 bases lay outside the gene matches. Per germline, CDR1 LGHDT and CDR2 YNNKEL (reference sequence). The CDR3 spans 16 residues. CDR3 sequence reads: CASSPGLAGNTDTQYF. The CDR3 bases are TGTGCCAGCAGCCCTGGACTAGCGGGGAACACAGATACGCAGTATTTT.

The V and J genes are TRBV2 and TRBJ2-3, with 9 bases lining up with TRBD2. CDR1 is SNHLY and CDR2 is FYNNEI in the germline V gene. Trimming cost V 5 bases and J 10 bases; bases outside gene matches: 10. This CDR3 has 14 amino acids. The CDR3 sequence is CASSLRGGGAAQYF. CDR3 nucleotide sequence: TGTGCCAGCAGTCTCCGGGGCGGGGGGGCCGCGCAGTATTTT.

In its sample, this clone was seen once. This sequence joins TRBV19 and TRBJ2-3, with TRBD1 matching 9 bases. The CDR3 covers 14 residues. Unmatched junction bases numbered 6, after V lost 11 bases and J lost 0 bases. From germline, CDR1 is LNHDA and CDR2 SQIVND (reference sequence). The CDR3 loop reads CALDRGNSTDTQYF. The CDR3 DNA follows: TGTGCCTTAGACAGGGGGAATAGCACAGATACGCAGTATTTT. The whole variable domain, filled in from reference TRBV19 and TRBJ2-3, reads DGGITQSPKYLFRKEGQNVTLSCEQNLNHDAMYWYRQDPGQGLRLIYYSQIVNDFQKGDIAEGYSVSREKKESFPLTVTSAQKNPTAFYLCALDRGNSTDTQYFGPGTRLTVL.

This chain joins TRBV18 and TRBJ2-1; 8 positions match TRBD2. The CDR3 has 14 amino acids. The trim removed 6 bases at V and 4 bases at J, leaving 5 bases unmatched. Germline V lookup: CDR1 KGHSH, CDR2 LQKENI. The CDR3 DNA reads as TGTGCCAGCTCCGGGGGGGCCTCTTACAATGAGCAGTTCTTC. Translation gives CASSGGASYNEQFF.

The chain has TRBV19 and TRBJ2-7, with 9 bases aligning to TRBD2. The CDR3 runs 14 residues. The germline gives CDR1 LNHDA, CDR2 SQIVND (reference sequence). The V gene end was trimmed by 2 bases and the J gene end by 3 bases; junction bases not matched to a gene: 2. CDR3 coding DNA: TGTGCCAGTAGTATATTAGCGGGGGTCTACGAGCAGTACTTC. Translation: CASSILAGVYEQYF.

A remark on this clone: Compared with germline, one end of the junction differs, possibly owing to a read error. CDR3 in DNA: TGTGCCAGCTGTTTGTGGGGAGAGGGGGAGCTGTTTTTT. Its protein is CASCLWGEGELFF. The chain recombines TRBV12-3 or TRBV12-4 with TRBJ2-2; the D gene is possibly TRBD2 (5 bases). The CDR3 extends over 13 amino acids.

This clone was detected a few times. The chain employs TRBV29-1 and TRBJ2-1; 9 bases match TRBD2. This CDR3 is built from 15 residues. V was clipped by 4 bases and J by 3 bases; unmatched bases: 7. Germline loops: CDR1 SQVTM, CDR2 ANQGSEA. CDR3 region: CSVGSGGTLYNEQFF. In DNA, the CDR3 is TGCAGCGTTGGGAGCGGGGGGACCCTCTACAATGAGCAGTTCTTC.

In its sample, this clone was seen a few times. V usage is TRBV20-1 and J usage is TRBJ1-3; D remains ambiguous. CDR1 DFQATT and CDR2 SNEGSKA come from the germline V gene (reference sequence). CDR3 length equals 11 residues. The V gene lost 8 bases and the J gene lost 3 bases, with 8 bases spanning the gap. The CDR3 nucleotides read TGCAGTTCCCGGGATGGAAACACCATATATTTT. This codes for CSSRDGNTIYF.

The V and J genes are TRBV2 and TRBJ1-4; tentative D call: TRBD1 (6 bases). The V and J ends lost 9 bases and 4 bases respectively, with 18 bases between them. The length of the CDR3 is 15 residues. The germline V gene encodes CDR1 SNHLY and CDR2 FYNNEI. CDR3 nucleotide sequence: TGTGCCAGTACTCCCCACAGGGCAAATAATGAAAAACTGTTTTTT. Translation: CASTPHRANNEKLFF.

The genes are TRBV5-4 and TRBJ1-6, with 10 bases fitting TRBD1. V shed 4 bases and J 9 bases; nucleotides not matched to a gene: 4. The CDR3 has 14 amino acids. In germline, CDR1 is SGHNT, CDR2 YYREEE (reference sequence). CDR3 sequence reads: CASSTGTGVSPLHF. The CDR3 DNA sequence: TGTGCCAGCAGCACCGGGACAGGGGTTTCACCCCTCCACTTT.

In nucleotides, the CDR3 is TGTGCCAGCAGCCTAAATTGGCTAGAGAACACCGGGGAGCTGTTTTTT. Translation: CASSLNWLENTGELFF. This chain connects TRBV7-2 to TRBJ2-2, with D uncertain. Trimming removed 5 bases from V and 1 base from J, with 14 bases in between. The CDR3 extends over 16 amino acids. The germline gives CDR1 SGHTA, CDR2 FQGNSA.

V is TRBV4-1 and J is TRBJ1-1; unclear D gene. CDR3 length equals 16 residues. V was pared by 0 bases and J by 5 bases, with 16 bases between. Germline loops: CDR1 MGHRA, CDR2 YSYEKL. CDR3 nucleotide sequence: TGCGCCAGCAGCCAAGATTCGGCCTACGGAGGGACTGAAGCTTTCTTT. Its protein product is CASSQDSAYGGTEAFF.

This clone appeared once. The V and J genes are TRBV5-6 and TRBJ1-2, with D uncertain. The length of the CDR3 is 16 residues. Germline lookup yields CDR1 SGHDT and CDR2 YYEEEE. V shed 5 bases and J shed 4 bases, with 21 bases lying between them. CDR3 amino acids: CASRSYSGGEGYGYTF. The CDR3 DNA sequence: TGTGCCAGCAGGAGCTACTCGGGAGGCGAGGGCTATGGCTACACCTTC. Drawing the rest from reference TRBV5-6 and TRBJ1-2, the complete variable domain is DAGVTQSPTHLIKTRGQQVTLRCSPKSGHDTVSWYQQALGQGPQFIFQYYEEEERQRGNFPDRFSGHQFPNYSSELNVNALLLGDSALYLCASRSYSGGEGYGYTFGSGTRLTVV.

The rearrangement joins TRBV30 to TRBJ2-5; no clear D gene. The CDR3 spans 13 residues. Germline-derived CDR1 and CDR2 are GTSNPN and SVGIG (reference sequence). V lost 2 bases and J 3 bases, leaving 10 bases between the germline ends. CDR3 bases: TGTGCCTGGAGTCATCCGGGTAAAGAGACCCAGTACTTC. It is translated as CAWSHPGKETQYF.

This chain links TRBV30 with TRBJ1-6, with 7 bases fitting TRBD1. The J segment lost 12 bases and the V segment lost 3 bases, leaving 14 bases of the junction unmatched. This CDR3 is built from 15 residues. The germline CDR1 and CDR2 sequences are GTSNPN and SVGIG (reference sequence). The CDR3 reads CAWRTGFGLTQPLHF. For the CDR3, the DNA is TGTGCCTGGAGGACAGGGTTCGGACTCACCCAACCCCTCCACTTT.

This chain links TRBV18 with TRBJ1-2; TRBD1 might be the D (6 bases). With 1 base removed from V and 6 bases from J, the gap between germline ends came to 12 bases. Germline V gene data show CDR1 as KGHSH and CDR2 as LQKENI. The CDR3 sequence is 14 residues long. The CDR3 protein is CASSPLSGDDGYTF. The CDR3 DNA is TGTGCCAGCTCACCACTTTCAGGGGATGATGGCTACACCTTC.

The chain combines TRBV19 with TRBJ2-5; 7 bases are shared with TRBD1. This CDR3 spans 13 amino acids. V dropped 8 bases and J dropped 5; count of bases not matched to a gene: 8. The germline gives CDR1 LNHDA, CDR2 SQIVND (reference sequence). CDR3 protein: CASRAGGRETQYF. The CDR3 region has the DNA TGTGCCAGTCGGGCAGGGGGACGGGAGACCCAGTACTTC.

This sequence joins TRBV7-2 and TRBJ1-5; 8 bases agree with TRBD1. J lost 0 bases, V lost 6 bases, and 7 bases had no gene match. CDR1 is SGHTA, CDR2 FQGNSA, per germline. The CDR3 contains 16 residues. CDR3 loop: CASSLQGAGSNQPQHF. The DNA of the CDR3 is TGTGCCAGCAGTCTTCAGGGGGCGGGTAGCAATCAGCCCCAGCATTTT.

The gene calls are TRBV4-1 and TRBJ2-2; no reliable D call. CDR1 MGHRA and CDR2 YSYEKL come from the germline V gene. V lost 4 bases, J lost 0 bases, and 12 bases lay in between. CDR3 length: 16 amino acids. The DNA of the CDR3 is TGCGCCAGCAGCCTAAAATACACCCCGAACACCGGGGAGCTGTTTTTT. Amino acid sequence: CASSLKYTPNTGELFF.

This clone was counted between two and nine times. The chain is built from TRBV7-9 and TRBJ2-1; 8 bases line up with TRBD1. CDR3 size: 17 residues. Looked up from germline, CDR1 is SEHNR and CDR2 is FQNEAQ (reference sequence). Losses at the gene ends were 3 bases for V and 0 bases for J; bases not matched to a gene: 7. The CDR3 protein is CASSFPGQVISYNEQFF. The CDR3 region has the DNA TGTGCCAGCAGCTTCCCGGGACAGGTTATCTCCTACAATGAGCAGTTCTTC.

The chain is built from TRBV25-1 and TRBJ2-2; D is possibly TRBD2 (6 bases). V gave up 6 bases and J gave up 4 bases, with 15 bases separating them. Germline V gene lookup returns CDR1 MGHDK and CDR2 SYGVNS. The CDR3 contains 15 residues. The CDR3 DNA reads TGTGCCAGCAGCCCTTCGTTGGGGGGCACCGGGGAGCTGTTTTTT. This encodes CASSPSLGGTGELFF.

This clone was counted a single time. The chain recombines TRBV11-3 with TRBJ1-1; D is uncertain. The germline V gene encodes CDR1 SGHNT and CDR2 YENEEA. The CDR3 sequence is 13 residues long. V was shortened by 1 base and J by 6 bases, with 9 bases between the two germline ends. CDR3 loop: CASSLGPEAEAFF. CDR3 DNA: TGTGCCAGCAGCTTAGGTCCGGAGGCTGAAGCTTTCTTT.